This T cell receptor (beta chain) was profiled in a study of shared clonotypes between healthy human individuals. The assay used deep level. Produced via immunoSEQ multiplex PCR; TCRdb's table is partial and in-frame only. This table holds approximately 710,000 clones, 90% found once. From germline, CDR1 is SNHLY and CDR2 FYNNEI. The J segment lost 6 bases and the V segment lost 5 bases, leaving 14 bases of the junction unmatched. The CDR3 is 17 amino acids. The gene calls are TRBV2 and TRBJ1-5, with 9 positions matching TRBD1. The TCR was taken from a man aged 18 to 35 in good health. Some clones in this sample may be carry-over from other donors' samples. The sample taken for sequencing was memory CD8+ T cells from PBMCs. Subset reported: CD45RO+ cells pooled with CCR7-negative TemRA cells. This CDR3 is CASSSDRGGKVGQPQHF. The CDR3 DNA follows: TGTGCCAGCAGTTCGGACAGGGGAGGTAAAGTGGGTCAGCCCCAGCATTTT.